Included here is one TCR beta chain sequence, with context. The antigen remains undetermined. V lost 6 bases and J 1 base, leaving 9 bases between the germline ends. This CDR3 spans 14 amino acids. Germline CDR1 and CDR2: MNHNS and SASEGT. The sample comes from a study of blood T cell dynamics during melanoma immunotherapy. About the research overall: Standard first-line treatment here was pembrolizumab or nivolumab plus ipilimumab in metastatic melanoma.

Some clones are missing from TCRdb's copy, which holds only in-frame ones; the method was immunoSEQ multiplex PCR. The sample has around 9,000 clones, about 85% seen once. Study-level results: Disease-control patients' PBMC repertoires became either more clonal or more diverse at W3.

The time point denotes: week 3, after first cycle of checkpoint inhibitor. Disease control meant complete response, partial response or stable disease at 12 weeks. The chain joins TRBV6-1 to TRBJ2-2, with D perhaps matching TRBD1 (5 bases). The sequencing used blood, collected from a patient treated with checkpoint blockade. This receptor was taken from a human donor with melanoma. This chain's CDR3 is CASRGAGNTGELFF. The CDR3 DNA sequence: TGTGCCAGCAGAGGGGCCGGGAACACCGGGGAGCTGTTTTTT.